The 11 T cell receptor beta chains in this list originate from one sample, sequenced in a study of neurological immune-mediated disorders. TCRdb redid the calling of the 5' RACE reads with MiXCR, one entry per CDR3 protein. Here the sample spans about 38,000 distinct CDR3 sequences, approximately 5.1% being singletons. The specimen sequenced was CD4+ T cells from blood. All receptors derive from a man between 18 and 29 years old in good health.

This clonotype was seen ten or more times. The chain recombines TRBV7-3 with TRBJ2-2; D gene ambiguous. Per the germline V gene, CDR1 is SGHTA and CDR2 is FQGTGA. The length of the CDR3 is 13 residues. V was shortened by 4 bases and J by 6 bases, with 9 bases between the two germline ends. The CDR3 loop reads CASSYTRSGELFF. Here the CDR3 DNA reads TGTGCCAGCAGCTATACGCGGTCCGGGGAGCTGTTTTTT.

The chain employs TRBV2 and TRBJ1-2; 12 bases agree with TRBD1. This CDR3 has 15 amino acids. Trimming at V came to 5 bases and at J to 5 bases, leaving 6 bases not matched to a gene. Per the germline V gene, CDR1 is SNHLY and CDR2 is FYNNEI. The CDR3 bases are TGTGCCAGCAGTCAAGGGACAGGGGGCGCTTATGGCTACACCTTC. It codes for CASSQGTGGAYGYTF. The full variable domain, in which reference TRBV2 and TRBJ1-2 provide the parts outside the CDR3, is EPEVTQTPSHQVTQMGQEVILRCVPISNHLYFYWYRQILGQKVEFLVSFYNNEISEKSEIFDDQFSVERPDGSNFTLKIRSTKLEDSAMYFCASSQGTGGAYGYTFGSGTRLTVV.

The V and J genes are TRBV5-4 and TRBJ2-7, with 7 nucleotides matching TRBD2. V was pared by 4 bases and J by 5 bases, with 21 bases of the junction left unmatched. Per the germline V gene, CDR1 is SGHNT and CDR2 is YYREEE (reference sequence). The CDR3 is 18 amino acids. CDR3 sequence: CASSARGLRGFAVNEQYF. In DNA, the CDR3 is TGTGCCAGCAGCGCCCGGGGTTTGCGGGGGTTCGCGGTGAACGAGCAGTACTTC.

This clonotype was seen repeatedly, ten times or more. The rearrangement links TRBV5-1 to TRBJ1-1; 7 bases agree with TRBD1. This CDR3 is 12 amino acids long. V was pared by 7 bases and J by 5 bases, with 5 bases of the junction left unmatched. Germline V gives CDR1 SGHRS, CDR2 YFSETQ. The CDR3 region has the DNA TGCGCCAGCCGAACAGGGGAAACTGAAGCTTTCTTT. This gives the protein CASRTGETEAFF. Full variable domain (outside the CDR3, taken from reference TRBV5-1 and TRBJ1-1): KAGVTQTPRYLIKTRGQQVTLSCSPISGHRSVSWYQQTPGQGLQFLFEYFSETQRNKGNFPGRFSGRQFSNSRSEMNVSTLELGDSALYLCASRTGETEAFFGQGTRLTVV.

This clonotype was counted many times. The V gene is TRBV3-1, the J gene TRBJ2-7, with TRBD1 matching over 7 bases. Trimming cost V 5 bases and J 3 bases; bases outside gene matches: 13. Germline CDR1 LGHDT, CDR2 YNNKEL (reference sequence). The CDR3 runs 16 residues. CDR3 sequence (DNA): TGTGCCAGCAGCAAAGGGACCGGGACAGCAAGCTACGAGCAGTACTTC. It encodes CASSKGTGTASYEQYF.

This clonotype was recorded many times. The rearrangement uses TRBV20-1 and TRBJ2-3, with D perhaps TRBD1 (6 bases). Germline loops: CDR1 DFQATT, CDR2 SNEGSKA (reference sequence). CDR3 size: 20 residues. Trimming left V 4 bases short and J 0 bases short, with 29 bases between. Here the CDR3 DNA reads TGCAGTGCTACTACCTATTCCGGGACACCGACATTGTCTAGCACAGATACGCAGTATTTT. Amino acids: CSATTYSGTPTLSSTDTQYF.

This clonotype was seen many times. The chain employs TRBV28 and TRBJ2-5, with D tentatively TRBD1 or TRBD2 (6 bases each). The CDR3 covers 14 residues. V lost 9 bases and J 1 base, leaving 15 bases between the germline ends. Germline loops: CDR1 MDHEN, CDR2 SYDVKM. For the CDR3, the DNA is TGTGCCAGTTCAACACAGGGACTCCAAGAGACCCAGTACTTC. Its protein product is CASSTQGLQETQYF.

The sample holds many counts of this clonotype. The V gene is TRBV10-2, the J gene TRBJ2-5; the D is unclear. Trimming cost V 8 bases and J 3 bases, with 10 bases left between them. Germline V gene sequence: CDR1 WSHSY, CDR2 SAAADI. The CDR3 spans 12 residues. CDR3 in amino acids: CASRKGKETQYF. The DNA for the CDR3 is TGCGCCAGCCGAAAAGGGAAAGAGACCCAGTACTTC.

This clonotype was recorded at least ten times. V usage is TRBV12-3 or TRBV12-4 and J usage is TRBJ1-5; maybe TRBD1 (5 bases). The CDR3 consists of 14 residues. The V end was cut by 6 bases, the J end by 0 bases, with 9 bases between. The CDR3: CASRSTDSNQPQHF. The CDR3 DNA reads as TGTGCCAGCAGATCGACAGATAGCAATCAGCCCCAGCATTTT.

This clonotype was recorded many times. The CDR3 DNA reads TGCAGCGTCATCGGGGGTGCGGGCACCGGGGAGCTGTTTTTT. This gives the protein CSVIGGAGTGELFF. This sequence joins TRBV29-1 and TRBJ2-2; possibly TRBD2 for D (6 bases). Germline CDR1 and CDR2: SQVTM and ANQGSEA. Trimming removed 6 bases at V and 4 bases at J, with 15 bases between. CDR3 length: 14 amino acids.

This clonotype has more than one count but fewer than ten. The chain carries TRBV2 and TRBJ2-2; maybe TRBD1 (8 bases). Germline V CDR1 and CDR2: SNHLY, FYNNEI. The CDR3 loop spans 14 amino acids. With 5 bases removed from V and 4 bases from J, the gap between germline ends came to 11 bases. CDR3 residues: CASSYRGGTGELFF. The CDR3 nucleotides are TGTGCCAGCAGTTACAGGGGGGGCACCGGGGAGCTGTTTTTT.